This TCR beta chain derives from a study of cytomegalovirus exposure and HLA in healthy donors. Study observations and caveats: When presence/absence was analysed, sequencing depth was taken to be roughly uniform across donors. A later look showed TCR association rates differing by HLA locus, highest for DRB1 and lowest for HLA-C. The study carried out a later analysis of TCR beta sequences. It associated some 15,000 of them with specific HLA alleles at a false discovery rate of 0.05. Later on, a genetic analysis was performed. It linked a missense variant in DCLRE1C with V- and J-gene trimming of TCR beta.

This clone was observed once. Its matching antigen is unknown. V was shortened by 2 bases and J by 0 bases, with 8 bases between the two germline ends. The CDR3 totals 14 residues. The germline V gene has CDR1 SGHRS and CDR2 YFSETQ. In the PCR, 60 Vbeta and 13 Jbeta primers were used. Profiled with immunoSEQ multiplex PCR; TCRdb holds only in-frame clones, not every one. The sample lists about 190,000 clones, over 70% occurring once. Sequencing input: PBMCs. V and J are TRBV5-1 and TRBJ2-5; D is perhaps TRBD1 (6 bases). The source of this sequence is a man aged 30 to 45 in good health and CMV-seronegative. CDR3 sequence: CASSFRDNQETQYF. The CDR3 coding sequence is TGCGCCAGCAGCTTCCGGGACAACCAAGAGACCCAGTACTTC.